This passage covers 3 T cell receptor beta chains from one sample sequenced in a study of blood T cell repertoires in COVID-19. Only in-frame clones appear in the TCRdb table, and some are missing; sequencing was by immunoSEQ multiplex PCR. The table records 100,000 or so clones, 85% of them present only once. Sequencing was performed on peripheral blood. The receptors derive from a human donor in a cohort sampled during active COVID-19.

The V and J genes are TRBV4-3 and TRBJ1-3, with D perhaps TRBD1 (6 bases). Germline V lookup: CDR1 LGHNA, CDR2 YSLEER. V was clipped by 2 bases and J by 3 bases, with 11 bases between them. The CDR3 extends over 15 amino acids. The CDR3 DNA follows: TGCGCCAGCAGCCAATCACAGGGTTATGGAAACACCATATATTTT. This sequence encodes CASSQSQGYGNTIYF.

This sequence joins TRBV2 and TRBJ1-2; no reliable D call. The CDR3 totals 13 residues. Germline V gene data show CDR1 as SNHLY and CDR2 as FYNNEI. The V gene lost 1 base and the J gene lost 4 bases, with 7 bases spanning the gap. Here the CDR3 DNA reads TGTGCCAGCAGTGAAGATGTGAGCTATGGCTACACCTTC. As protein: CASSEDVSYGYTF. The whole variable domain, filled in from reference TRBV2 and TRBJ1-2, reads EPEVTQTPSHQVTQMGQEVILRCVPISNHLYFYWYRQILGQKVEFLVSFYNNEISEKSEIFDDQFSVERPDGSNFTLKIRSTKLEDSAMYFCASSEDVSYGYTFGSGTRLTVV.

The gene calls are TRBV6-6 and TRBJ2-2, with a tentative D call TRBD2 (5 bases). Deletions cut 6 bases from V and 3 bases from J, with 11 bases between. This CDR3 has 14 amino acids. CDR1 and CDR2 (germline): MNHNY, SVGAGI (reference sequence). The DNA of the CDR3 is TGTGCCAGCAGGTGGGAGAGGGACACCGGGGAGCTGTTTTTT. This gives the protein CASRWERDTGELFF.